This TCR beta chain was documented in a study of metastatic and nonmetastatic thyroid tumors. TCRdb re-called the PCR reads via MiXCR. The sample yields 19,000 or so clones, roughly 27% seen once. This clone has a handful of counts. No patient received treatment before thyroid surgery. V was shortened by 3 bases and J by 4 bases, with 9 bases between the two germline ends. Per germline, CDR1 ENHRY and CDR2 SYGVKD. CDR3 length equals 13 residues. The sequence derives from a male donor with papillary thyroid cancer or a benign thyroid nodule (not recorded which). Some clones in this sample may be carry-over from other donors' samples. Sequencing was carried out using tumor tissue. V usage is TRBV10-3 and J usage is TRBJ1-1, with D maybe TRBD1 (6 bases). This chain's CDR3 is CAISDYRVTEAFF. The CDR3 DNA reads TGTGCCATCAGTGATTACAGGGTCACTGAAGCTTTCTTT.